A single sample is the source of the 12 T cell receptor beta chains below, sequenced in a study of T cell repertoires in cytomegalovirus infection. The antigens of these receptors remain unknown. TCRdb re-called the reads with MiXCR, one entry per CDR3 protein. The sample includes more than 45,000 distinct CDR3 sequences, about a third of them seen just once. Sequenced material: PBMCs, sequenced either directly or after in vitro stimulation (not recorded which). The receptor set was obtained from a human donor in good health (CMV status not recorded). Some clones in this sample may be carry-over from other donors' samples.

This clonotype was seen at least ten times. The J gene is TRBJ1-2, the V gene TRBV29-1; D gene ambiguous. This CDR3 spans 11 amino acids. Germline assignment: CDR1 SQVTM and CDR2 ANQGSEA. V shed 6 bases and J shed 8 bases, with 13 bases lying between them. The CDR3 is CSVRTGLGYTF. CDR3 in DNA: TGCAGCGTGCGCACTGGGCTAGGCTACACCTTC.

This clonotype was seen at least ten times. The germline gene is not matched at one end of the junction; a read error may be the cause. The J gene is TRBJ1-2, the V gene TRBV12-3 or TRBV12-4, with no clear D. This CDR3 region has 11 residues. The CDR3 nucleotides are TGTGCCAGCGGTTTGGCTTATGGCTACACCTTC. It yields the protein CASGLAYGYTF.

This clonotype has only one observation. This chain links TRBV10-3 with TRBJ2-3; D is unclear. The CDR3 runs 12 residues. The germline V gene has CDR1 ENHRY and CDR2 SYGVKD. The V and J ends lost 8 bases and 11 bases respectively, with 17 bases between them. CDR3: CAIRSEWGLQYF. As DNA, the CDR3 is TGTGCCATCCGATCCGAATGGGGTTTGCAGTATTTT.

The J gene is TRBJ2-1, the V gene TRBV20-1, with D unresolved. The CDR3 spans 12 residues. Germline V gene sequence: CDR1 DFQATT, CDR2 SNEGSKA (reference sequence). CDR3 residues: CAFFGVYNEQFF. DNA of the CDR3: TGCGCCTTTTTTGGGGTGTACAATGAGCAGTTCTTC.

This clonotype appeared a few times. The chain carries TRBV4-1 and TRBJ2-3; no definite D call. Germline V gene lookup returns CDR1 MGHRA and CDR2 YSYEKL. V dropped 0 bases and J dropped 0 bases, with 10 bases sitting between them. The CDR3 is 16 amino acids. CDR3 in amino acids: CASSQEAAPSTDTQYF. The CDR3, as DNA: TGCGCCAGCAGCCAAGAGGCAGCCCCTAGCACAGATACGCAGTATTTT.

The chain is built from TRBV25-1 and TRBJ2-1, with 10 bases aligning to TRBD2. J gave up 0 bases and V 8 bases, and 4 bases lay outside the gene matches. This CDR3 comprises 15 residues. Germline V lookup: CDR1 MGHDK, CDR2 SYGVNS. The CDR3 coding sequence is TGTGCCAGCGAGCGACTAGCGGGCTCCTACAATGAGCAGTTCTTC. This sequence encodes CASERLAGSYNEQFF. Using reference TRBV25-1 and TRBJ2-1 for the parts outside the CDR3, the full variable domain is EADIYQTPRYLVIGTGKKITLECSQTMGHDKMYWYQQDPGMELHLIHYSYGVNSTEKGDLSSESTVSRIRTEHFPLTLESARPSHTSQYLCASERLAGSYNEQFFGPGTRLTVL.

The rearrangement links TRBV5-1 to TRBJ1-2; tentatively, D is TRBD1 (5 bases). The germline V gene encodes CDR1 SGHRS and CDR2 YFSETQ. The length of the CDR3 is 15 residues. V dropped 2 bases and J dropped 3 bases, with 14 bases sitting between them. CDR3 amino acids: CASSFGTTEYYGYTF. The CDR3 DNA follows: TGCGCCAGCAGCTTCGGCACGACAGAATACTATGGCTACACCTTC.

Regarding this clonotype: The junction shows a germline mismatch at one end, possibly a read error. V is TRBV15 and J is TRBJ2-7, with TRBD2 matching 8 bases. The germline CDR1 and CDR2 sequences are LNHNV and YYDKDF (reference sequence). This CDR3 is 16 amino acids long. This CDR3 reads CPTSRDPLAGTDEQYF. CDR3 coding DNA: TGTCCCACCAGCAGAGACCCTCTAGCGGGCACCGACGAGCAGTACTTC.

The rearrangement joins TRBV6-2 or TRBV6-3 to TRBJ2-5; 14 nucleotides align to TRBD2. The germline gives CDR1 MNHEY, CDR2 SVGEGT. Losses at the gene ends were 2 bases for V and 4 bases for J; bases not matched to a gene: 0. This CDR3 contains 15 residues. CDR3 sequence (DNA): TGTGCCAGCAGTTACGGGACTAGCGGGAGAGAGACCCAGTACTTC. Encoded protein: CASSYGTSGRETQYF.

The chain couples TRBV27 to TRBJ2-7; a weak D match, TRBD1 (6 bases). The CDR3 has 13 residues. In germline, CDR1 is MNHEY, CDR2 SMNVEV (reference sequence). The V gene lost 5 bases and the J gene lost 5 bases, with 13 bases spanning the gap. The CDR3 here is CASSTTGFHEQYF. In DNA form, the CDR3 reads TGTGCCAGCAGTACCACAGGGTTCCACGAGCAGTACTTC.

In this sample, this clonotype turned up many times. The chain recombines TRBV7-2 with TRBJ2-4; TRBD2 matches at 8 bases. This CDR3 contains 17 residues. Losses at the gene ends were 5 bases for V and 4 bases for J; bases not matched to a gene: 13. CDR1 and CDR2 from the germline V gene are SGHTA and FQGNSA. The CDR3 protein is CASSPPGPGGTKNIQYF. For the CDR3, the DNA is TGTGCCAGCAGCCCCCCCGGTCCGGGAGGGACTAAAAACATTCAGTACTTC.

The chain recombines TRBV29-1 with TRBJ2-1; D is unresolved. The germline gives CDR1 SQVTM, CDR2 ANQGSEA. V gave up 2 bases and J gave up 1 base, with 3 bases separating them. The CDR3 extends over 12 amino acids. The CDR3 region is CSVEMSYNEQFF. CDR3 in DNA: TGCAGCGTTGAAATGTCCTACAATGAGCAGTTCTTC.